The clone carrying this TCR beta chain appeared a few times. Its antigen remains unknown. The data belong to a study of blood T cells in healthy people across ages. CDR3 length: 15 amino acids. With V trimmed by 5 bases and J by 2 bases, 4 bases remained unmatched. The V gene's germline CDR1 is LGHDT and CDR2 YNNKEL (reference sequence). General study results and limits: Unsorted PBMC material precluded a definitive naive versus antigen-experienced comparison.

A sample-barcoded 5' primer and a J-beta primer mix were used in a second PCR of roughly 7 to 11 cycles. The template-switch adaptor was a 5' adaptor with 12 random nucleotides. It tagged each cDNA molecule. TCRdb reprocessed the 5' RACE reads via MiXCR and lists one record per CDR3 protein. Among around 1,000,000 distinct CDR3 sequences listed, under 30% were seen once. The same data also contributed to another study, on T cells of mothers and their children.

V and J are TRBV3-1 and TRBJ2-2, with 8 nucleotides matching TRBD1. Sequences were obtained from blood. The origin of this receptor is a girl between 2 and 10 years old in good health. The CDR3: CASSFTGGNTGELFF. The CDR3 DNA sequence: TGTGCCAGCAGCTTCACAGGGGGAAACACCGGGGAGCTGTTTTTT.